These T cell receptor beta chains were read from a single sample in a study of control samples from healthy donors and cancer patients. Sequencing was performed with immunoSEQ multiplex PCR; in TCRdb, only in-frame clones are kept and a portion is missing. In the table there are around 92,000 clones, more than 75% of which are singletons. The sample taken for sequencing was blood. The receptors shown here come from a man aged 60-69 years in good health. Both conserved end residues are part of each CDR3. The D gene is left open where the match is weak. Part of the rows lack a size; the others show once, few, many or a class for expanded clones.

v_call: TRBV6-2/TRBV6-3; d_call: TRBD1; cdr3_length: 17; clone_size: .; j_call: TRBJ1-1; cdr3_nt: TGTGCCAGCAGTTACGTGTCAGGACAGGGGTTCGGCACTGAAGCTTTCTTT; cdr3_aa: CASSYVSGQGFGTEAFF
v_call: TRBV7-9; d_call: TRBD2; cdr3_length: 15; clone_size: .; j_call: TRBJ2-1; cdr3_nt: TGTGCCAGCAGCTTCACTAGCGGAACCTACAATGAGCAGTTCTTC; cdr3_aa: CASSFTSGTYNEQFF
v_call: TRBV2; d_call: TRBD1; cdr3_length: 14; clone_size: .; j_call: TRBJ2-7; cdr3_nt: TGTGCCAGCACCAAGGGACAGGGCCCCTACGAGCAGTACTTC; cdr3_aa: CASTKGQGPYEQYF
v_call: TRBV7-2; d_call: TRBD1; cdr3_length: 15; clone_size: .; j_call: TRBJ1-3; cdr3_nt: TGTGCCAGCAGCACTCGGACAGGGACTGGAAACACCATATATTTT; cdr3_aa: CASSTRTGTGNTIYF
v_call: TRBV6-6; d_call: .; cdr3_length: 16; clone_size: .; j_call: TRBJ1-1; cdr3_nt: TGTGCCAGCGGCCGTCCCGGTGGGGGCCAGTCCCTTGAAGCTTTCTTT; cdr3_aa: CASGRPGGGQSLEAFF
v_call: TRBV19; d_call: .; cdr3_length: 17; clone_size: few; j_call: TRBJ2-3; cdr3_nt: TGTGCCAGTAGTATAACGGGGTTCTGGAGTGGTGCAGATACGCAGTATTTT; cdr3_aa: CASSITGFWSGADTQYF
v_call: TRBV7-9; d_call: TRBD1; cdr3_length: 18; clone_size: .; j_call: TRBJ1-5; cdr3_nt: TGTGCCAGCAGCCCGTACCGGGACAGGGGGCTCCCCGGGCAGCCCCAGCATTTT; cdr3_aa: CASSPYRDRGLPGQPQHF
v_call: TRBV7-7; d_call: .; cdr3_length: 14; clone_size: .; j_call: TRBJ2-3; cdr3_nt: TGTGCCAGCAGCCCCAGTTTGGGGGCCGATACGCAGTATTTT; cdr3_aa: CASSPSLGADTQYF
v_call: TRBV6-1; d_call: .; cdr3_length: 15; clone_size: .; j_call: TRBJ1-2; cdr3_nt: TGTGCCAGCAGTGAAGCGCACAGGCCGAACTATGGCTACACCTTC; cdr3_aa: CASSEAHRPNYGYTF
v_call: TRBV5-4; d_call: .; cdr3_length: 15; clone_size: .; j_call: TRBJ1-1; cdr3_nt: TGTGCCAGCAGCTTGGGGAGAGGGATTCGCACTGAAGCTTTCTTT; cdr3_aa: CASSLGRGIRTEAFF
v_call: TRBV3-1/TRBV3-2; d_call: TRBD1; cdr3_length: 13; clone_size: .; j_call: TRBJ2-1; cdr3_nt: TGTGCCAGTAGGACAGGGGCCTACAATGAGCAGTTCTTC; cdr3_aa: CASRTGAYNEQFF
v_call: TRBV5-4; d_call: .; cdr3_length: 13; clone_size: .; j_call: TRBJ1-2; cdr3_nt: TGTGCCAGCAGCTTATTCGGTTCCTTTGGCTACACCTTC; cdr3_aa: CASSLFGSFGYTF
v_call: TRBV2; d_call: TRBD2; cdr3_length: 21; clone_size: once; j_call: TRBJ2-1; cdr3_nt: TGTGCCAGCAGTGATCCTACGTCCCTACGGACTAGCGGGAGAAACTACAATGAGCAGTTCTTC; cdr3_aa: CASSDPTSLRTSGRNYNEQFF
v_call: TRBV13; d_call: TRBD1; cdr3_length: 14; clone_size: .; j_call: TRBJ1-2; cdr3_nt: TGTGCCCTAAGTCTGGGACAGGGGTCTTATGGCTACACCTTC; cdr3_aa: CALSLGQGSYGYTF
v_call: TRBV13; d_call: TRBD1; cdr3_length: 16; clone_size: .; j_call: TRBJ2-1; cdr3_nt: TGTGCCAGCAGCTTAGTAATAGGGGGCGCGTACAATGAGCAGTTCTTC; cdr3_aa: CASSLVIGGAYNEQFF
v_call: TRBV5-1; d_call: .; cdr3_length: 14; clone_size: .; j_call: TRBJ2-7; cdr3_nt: TGCGCCAGCAGCTTGGCCCCGGAAAAACTCGAGCAGTACTTC; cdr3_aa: CASSLAPEKLEQYF
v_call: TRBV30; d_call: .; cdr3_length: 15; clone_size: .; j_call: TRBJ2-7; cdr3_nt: TGTGCCTGGAGTGTATGGTTAAAACAGTCCTACGAGCAGTACTTC; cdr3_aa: CAWSVWLKQSYEQYF
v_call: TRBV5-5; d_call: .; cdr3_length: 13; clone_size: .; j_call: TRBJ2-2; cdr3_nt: TGTGCCAGCAGCCTAGGGCCGTCCGGGGAGCTGTTTTTT; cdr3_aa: CASSLGPSGELFF
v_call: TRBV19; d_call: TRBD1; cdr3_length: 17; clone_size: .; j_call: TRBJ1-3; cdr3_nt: TGTGCCAGTAGTATGACTAGAGGACAGGCGGCGAGAAACACCATATATTTT; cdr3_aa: CASSMTRGQAARNTIYF
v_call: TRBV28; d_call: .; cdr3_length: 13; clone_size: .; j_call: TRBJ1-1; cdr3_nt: TGTGCCAGCGGGAACAGCTATTACCTAGGAGCTTTCTTT; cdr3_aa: CASGNSYYLGAFF
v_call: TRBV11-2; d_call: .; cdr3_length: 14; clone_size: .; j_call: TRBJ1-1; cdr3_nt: TGTGCCAGCAGCTTAGACGGCGGGACTCATGAAGCTTTCTTT; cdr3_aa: CASSLDGGTHEAFF
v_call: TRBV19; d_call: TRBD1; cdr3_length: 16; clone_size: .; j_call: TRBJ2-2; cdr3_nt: TGTGCCAGTAGTATTGGACAGGGGTGGAACACCGGGGAGCTGTTTTTT; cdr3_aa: CASSIGQGWNTGELFF
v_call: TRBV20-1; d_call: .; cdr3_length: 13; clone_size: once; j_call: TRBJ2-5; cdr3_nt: TGCAGTGCTAGTGACCCTCAGGTAGAGACCCAGTACTTC; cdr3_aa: CSASDPQVETQYF
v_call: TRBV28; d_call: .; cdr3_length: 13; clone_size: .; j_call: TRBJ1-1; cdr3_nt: TGTGCCAGCTGGGTAAAGGCCAACACTGAAGCTTTCTTT; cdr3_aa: CASWVKANTEAFF
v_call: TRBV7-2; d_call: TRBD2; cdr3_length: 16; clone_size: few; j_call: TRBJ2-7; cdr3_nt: TGTGCCAGCAGCTACCTTCAGCGGGAGGGCCCATACGAGCAGTACTTC; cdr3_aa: CASSYLQREGPYEQYF
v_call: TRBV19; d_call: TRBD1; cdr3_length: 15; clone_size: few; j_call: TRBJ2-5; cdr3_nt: TGTGCCTCCCACCGGGGACAGGGGCCCCAAGAGACCCAGTACTTC; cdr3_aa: CASHRGQGPQETQYF
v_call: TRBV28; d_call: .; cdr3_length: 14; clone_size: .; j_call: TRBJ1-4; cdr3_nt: TGTGCCAGCACCGAAACCCGGGTTTATGAAAAACTGTTTTTT; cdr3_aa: CASTETRVYEKLFF
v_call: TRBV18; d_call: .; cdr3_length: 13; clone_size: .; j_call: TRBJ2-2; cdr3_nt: TGTGCCAGCTCACCGGTGGACACCGGGGAGCTGTTTTTT; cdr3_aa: CASSPVDTGELFF
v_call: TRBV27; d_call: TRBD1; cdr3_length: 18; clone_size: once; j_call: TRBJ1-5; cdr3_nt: TGTGCCAGCAGTTTATTGGGCAGGGGGTATCAAGGACATCAGCCCCAGCATTTT; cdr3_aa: CASSLLGRGYQGHQPQHF
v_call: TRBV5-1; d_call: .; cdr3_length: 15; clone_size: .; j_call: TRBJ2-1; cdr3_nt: TGCGCCAGCAGCGGAACGCTAGGGGCATACAATGAGCAGTTCTTC; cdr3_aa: CASSGTLGAYNEQFF
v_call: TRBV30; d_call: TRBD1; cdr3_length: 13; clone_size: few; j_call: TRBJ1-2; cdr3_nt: TGTGCCTGGGGGAGACAGGGTGGAGGCGGCTACACCTTC; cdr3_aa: CAWGRQGGGGYTF
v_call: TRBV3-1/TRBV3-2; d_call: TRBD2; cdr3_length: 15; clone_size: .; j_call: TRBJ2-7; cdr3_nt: TGTGCCAGCAGCCCGGGACTAGCGGGGCCCTACGAGCAGTACTTC; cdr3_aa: CASSPGLAGPYEQYF
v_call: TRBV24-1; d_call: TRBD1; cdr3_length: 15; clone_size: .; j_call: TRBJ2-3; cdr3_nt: TGTGCCACCAGTGATCTTGGGACAGGCACAGATACGCAGTATTTT; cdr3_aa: CATSDLGTGTDTQYF